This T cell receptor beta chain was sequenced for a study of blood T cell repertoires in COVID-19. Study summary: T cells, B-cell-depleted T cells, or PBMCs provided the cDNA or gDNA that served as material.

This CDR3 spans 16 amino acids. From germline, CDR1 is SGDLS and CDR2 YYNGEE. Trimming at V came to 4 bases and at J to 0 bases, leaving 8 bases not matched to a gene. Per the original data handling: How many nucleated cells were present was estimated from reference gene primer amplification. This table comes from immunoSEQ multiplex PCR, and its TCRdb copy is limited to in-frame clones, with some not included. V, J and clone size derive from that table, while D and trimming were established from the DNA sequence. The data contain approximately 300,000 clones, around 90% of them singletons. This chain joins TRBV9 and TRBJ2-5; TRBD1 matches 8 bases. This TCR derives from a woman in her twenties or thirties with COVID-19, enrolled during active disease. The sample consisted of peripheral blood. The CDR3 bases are TGTGCCAGCAGCCCACGGACAGGGACGTACCAAGAGACCCAGTACTTC. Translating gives CASSPRTGTYQETQYF.